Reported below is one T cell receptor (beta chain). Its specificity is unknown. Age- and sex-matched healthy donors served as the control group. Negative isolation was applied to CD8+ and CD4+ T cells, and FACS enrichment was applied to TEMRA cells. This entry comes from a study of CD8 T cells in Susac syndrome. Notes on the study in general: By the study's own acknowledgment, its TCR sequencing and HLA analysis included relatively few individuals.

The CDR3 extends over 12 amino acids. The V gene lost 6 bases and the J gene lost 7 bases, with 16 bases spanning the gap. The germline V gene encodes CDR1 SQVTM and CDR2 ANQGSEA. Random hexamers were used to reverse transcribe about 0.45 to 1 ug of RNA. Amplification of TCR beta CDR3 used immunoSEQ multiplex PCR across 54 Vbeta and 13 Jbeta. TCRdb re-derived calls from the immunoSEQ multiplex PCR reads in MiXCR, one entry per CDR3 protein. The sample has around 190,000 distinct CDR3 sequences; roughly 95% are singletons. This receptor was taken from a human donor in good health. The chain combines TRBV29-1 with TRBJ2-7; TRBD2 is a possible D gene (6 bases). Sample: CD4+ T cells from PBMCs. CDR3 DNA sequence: TGCAGCGTACGGGAGACCTCTAGAGAGCAGTACTTC. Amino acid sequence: CSVRETSREQYF.